These 8 T cell receptor beta chains came from one sample sequenced in a study of CD8 T cells in ankylosing spondylitis. One entry per CDR3 protein results from TCRdb running MiXCR on the 5' RACE reads. The sample contains hundreds of thousands of distinct CDR3 sequences, about 26% of which appear only once. Material: blood, either unsorted or a sorted T cell fraction (not recorded which). All receptors derive from a male donor with ankylosing spondylitis or in good health (not recorded which).

This clonotype was recorded many times. The CDR3 loop is CASSLDRGLNEQFF. CDR3 in DNA: TGTGCCAGCAGCTTAGACAGGGGGCTCAATGAGCAGTTCTTC. The rearrangement uses TRBV7-3 and TRBJ2-1; the match to TRBD1 covers 10 bases. The CDR3 runs to 14 residues. Germline V lookup: CDR1 SGHTA, CDR2 FQGTGA. V was pared by 2 bases and J by 6 bases, with 1 base of the junction left unmatched.

J is TRBJ2-2 and V is TRBV6-5; D not resolved. The V gene lost 2 bases and the J gene lost 5 bases, with 9 bases spanning the gap. Germline V gene lookup returns CDR1 MNHEY and CDR2 SVGAGI. The CDR3 sequence is 14 residues long. CDR3 amino acids: CASSYASGTGELFF. DNA for the CDR3: TGTGCCAGCAGTTACGCTAGTGGGACCGGGGAGCTGTTTTTT.

V gene TRBV20-1 combines with J gene TRBJ1-2; TRBD1 aligns across 7 bases. J gave up 2 bases and V 3 bases, and 9 bases lay outside the gene matches. The CDR3 runs to 15 residues. Per germline, CDR1 DFQATT and CDR2 SNEGSKA (reference sequence). CDR3 amino acids: CSASAPGQKNYGYTF. Written as DNA, the CDR3 is TGCAGTGCTAGTGCCCCGGGACAGAAAAACTATGGCTACACCTTC.

The chain uses TRBV6-1 and TRBJ1-5; weak D call: TRBD1 (6 bases). Germline assignment: CDR1 MNHNS and CDR2 SASEGT. CDR3 size: 14 residues. V lost 4 bases to trimming and J lost 2 bases, with 9 bases between them. CDR3 nucleotides: TGTGCCAGCAGTGGAGGGGGTGGCAATCAGCCCCAGCATTTT. Its translation: CASSGGGGNQPQHF.

This clonotype came up many times. This chain uses TRBV29-1 with TRBJ1-5, with 7 bases matching TRBD1. Trimming at V came to 6 bases and at J to 6 bases, leaving 8 bases not matched to a gene. Germline-derived CDR1 and CDR2 are SQVTM and ANQGSEA. The CDR3 is 13 amino acids. The DNA for the CDR3 is TGCAGCGTCGCACAGGGGTTAAGTCAGCCCCAGCATTTT. It yields the protein CSVAQGLSQPQHF.

This clonotype was recorded many times. The rearrangement uses TRBV18 and TRBJ2-1; 7 nucleotides line up with TRBD2. CDR1 is KGHSH and CDR2 is LQKENI in the germline V gene. This CDR3 spans 16 amino acids. The junction had 8 bases not matched to a gene; V was cut back by 0 bases and J by 6 bases. In nucleotides, the CDR3 is TGTGCCAGCTCACCACCGGGCGGGAGTAGGGGCAATGAGCAGTTCTTC. Translation: CASSPPGGSRGNEQFF.

The rearrangement joins TRBV20-1 to TRBJ2-1; 14 nucleotides align to TRBD2. This CDR3 comprises 19 residues. With 6 bases clipped from V and 4 bases from J, the junction kept 17 bases outside the gene matches. Germline CDR1 reads DFQATT; CDR2 reads SNEGSKA (reference sequence). This CDR3 reads CSANAGTSGRAPSYNEQFF. In DNA, the CDR3 is TGCAGTGCAAATGCCGGGACTAGCGGGAGAGCCCCTTCGTACAATGAGCAGTTCTTC.

This clonotype was picked up many times. The V and J genes are TRBV9 and TRBJ2-3; 10 nucleotides match TRBD1. V trimming: 4 bases; J trimming: 6 bases; junction bases outside the gene matches: 11. Per germline, CDR1 SGDLS and CDR2 YYNGEE. The CDR3 totals 16 residues. The CDR3 DNA follows: TGTGCCAGCAGCCCCACAACCGGGACAGGGGTGGATACGCAGTATTTT. This sequence encodes CASSPTTGTGVDTQYF. Drawing the rest from reference TRBV9 and TRBJ2-3, the complete variable domain is DSGVTQTPKHLITATGQRVTLRCSPRSGDLSVYWYQQSLDQGLQFLIQYYNGEERAKGNILERFSAQQFPDLHSELNLSSLELGDSALYFCASSPTTGTGVDTQYFGPGTRLTVL.